These 23 T cell receptor beta chains came from one sample sequenced in a study of blood T cell repertoires in COVID-19. Assay: immunoSEQ multiplex PCR; the TCRdb copy retains only in-frame clones and omits some. The table lists roughly 150,000 clones, around 80% of them singletons. Sequenced input: peripheral blood. The source of these receptors is a man between 60 and 75 years old who had recovered from COVID-19.

The CDR3 region has the DNA TGTGCCAGCAGGGTGACAGGGGAAGATACGCAGTATTTT. As protein: CASRVTGEDTQYF. The gene calls are TRBV12-3 or TRBV12-4 and TRBJ2-3; TRBD1 aligns across 8 bases. V dropped 6 bases and J dropped 5; count of bases not matched to a gene: 4. The CDR3 loop spans 13 amino acids.

The chain is built from TRBV4-1 and TRBJ2-1; 8 bases agree with TRBD2. V dropped 0 bases and J dropped 1; count of bases not matched to a gene: 2. Germline V CDR1 and CDR2: MGHRA, YSYEKL. The CDR3 loop spans 16 amino acids. The CDR3 region is CASSQDAGGSYNEQFF. The CDR3 DNA sequence: TGCGCCAGCAGCCAAGATGCGGGGGGATCCTACAATGAGCAGTTCTTC.

This clone appeared a few times. V usage is TRBV25-1 and J usage is TRBJ1-2; 11 bases align to TRBD1. The trim removed 5 bases at V and 7 bases at J, leaving 9 bases unmatched. The germline gives CDR1 MGHDK, CDR2 SYGVNS. There are 15 residues in the CDR3. The chain's CDR3 is CASSFTGQGESGYTF. CDR3 nucleotide sequence: TGTGCCAGCAGTTTCACGGGACAGGGGGAGTCTGGCTACACCTTC.

A single count supports this clone. The rearrangement links TRBV18 to TRBJ2-7; 8 positions agree with TRBD1. The CDR3 covers 15 residues. The germline gives CDR1 KGHSH, CDR2 LQKENI. J lost 0 bases, V lost 5 bases, and 6 bases had no gene match. This CDR3 is CASSTGQGPSYEQYF. In DNA form, the CDR3 reads TGTGCCAGCTCAACCGGACAGGGCCCCTCCTACGAGCAGTACTTC.

The genes are TRBV2 and TRBJ2-3, with 7 bases identical to TRBD2. CDR3 length: 14 residues. Germline CDR1 reads SNHLY; CDR2 reads FYNNEI. V dropped 8 bases and J dropped 2; count of bases not matched to a gene: 7. The CDR3 is CASGRGQNTDTQYF. The CDR3, as DNA: TGTGCCAGCGGGAGGGGCCAAAACACAGATACGCAGTATTTT.

This clone appeared a single time. The chain carries TRBV10-3 and TRBJ2-3; 7 bases map to TRBD1. This CDR3 comprises 13 residues. V lost 6 bases, J lost 4 bases, and 4 bases stayed unmatched. Germline CDR1 and CDR2: ENHRY and SYGVKD. The CDR3 loop reads CAISGQAADTQYF. For the CDR3, the DNA is TGTGCCATCAGCGGACAGGCGGCAGATACGCAGTATTTT.

This clone appeared a single time. The chain joins TRBV7-8 to TRBJ1-4; 7 bases agree with TRBD1. The V gene end was trimmed by 5 bases and the J gene end by 4 bases; junction bases not matched to a gene: 4. The CDR3 loop spans 14 amino acids. The germline gives CDR1 SGHVS, CDR2 FQNEAQ. The CDR3 coding sequence is TGTGCCAGCAGCCCGGGACAGAGTAATGAAAAACTGTTTTTT. As protein: CASSPGQSNEKLFF.

This clone was detected only a few times. The genes are TRBV9 and TRBJ1-5; 8 nucleotides match TRBD1. This CDR3 spans 16 amino acids. Germline CDR1 is SGDLS and CDR2 is YYNGEE. This chain's CDR3 is CVFPAGGKGGNQPQHF. In DNA form, the CDR3 reads TGTGTCTTCCCAGCAGGGGGCAAGGGCGGCAATCAGCCCCAGCATTTT.

This clone was observed a single time. The chain links TRBV6-1 to TRBJ2-5, with D maybe TRBD2 (6 bases). Germline CDR1 is MNHNS and CDR2 is SASEGT. The V and J ends lost 7 bases and 2 bases respectively, with 17 bases between them. The CDR3 sequence is 15 residues long. The CDR3 sequence is CASTYGGRGQETQYF. Here the CDR3 DNA reads TGTGCCAGCACCTACGGCGGGCGGGGACAAGAGACCCAGTACTTC.

In its sample, this clone was seen once. The V call is TRBV19, the J call TRBJ2-7, with TRBD1 matching over 9 bases. Germline CDR1 and CDR2: LNHDA and SQIVND (reference sequence). The CDR3 covers 14 residues. The junction had 4 bases not matched to a gene; V was cut back by 5 bases and J by 2 bases. The CDR3 DNA follows: TGTGCCAGTAGTTTCCGGGACAGGGCCTACGAGCAGTACTTC. Amino acid sequence: CASSFRDRAYEQYF.

The chain combines TRBV18 with TRBJ1-2; maybe TRBD1 (5 bases). The CDR3 runs 16 residues. CDR1 is KGHSH and CDR2 is LQKENI in the germline V gene. The ends were cut back, 3 bases at V and 4 bases at J, with 18 bases in the middle. The CDR3 region is CASSPGGAAAGYGYTF. Here the CDR3 DNA reads TGTGCCAGCTCACCCGGCGGGGCCGCGGCAGGCTATGGCTACACCTTC.

This chain uses TRBV5-1 with TRBJ2-7, with TRBD1 identical over 7 bases. This CDR3 has 16 residues. V gave up 2 bases and J gave up 1 base; unmatched junction bases: 9. Germline CDR1 SGHRS, CDR2 YFSETQ. The CDR3 DNA reads TGCGCCAGCAGCTTCGGGGACAGCAAAAATTCCTACGAGCAGTACTTC. Encoded protein: CASSFGDSKNSYEQYF.

The chain combines TRBV4-3 with TRBJ1-2, with D possibly matching TRBD1 (5 bases). Germline lookup yields CDR1 LGHNA and CDR2 YSLEER. Trimming stripped 1 base from V and 1 base from J, with 10 bases between. The CDR3 runs to 15 residues. CDR3 residues: CASSQVVRVNYGYTF. DNA for the CDR3: TGCGCCAGCAGCCAAGTTGTCAGGGTTAACTATGGCTACACCTTC.

V and J are TRBV6-5 and TRBJ1-5; TRBD1 matches at 10 bases. Germline V gene data show CDR1 as MNHEY and CDR2 as SVGAGI. The CDR3 has 15 amino acids. Trimming took 7 bases from V and 4 from J; bases not matched to a gene: 7. The CDR3 DNA reads as TGTGCCAGCAATCTGGACAGGGGGATTAATCAGCCCCAGCATTTT. Its protein is CASNLDRGINQPQHF.

This clone occurred a few times. This chain connects TRBV5-4 to TRBJ1-4; 8 nucleotides align to TRBD1. The CDR3 is 15 amino acids. Trimming took 2 bases from V and 3 from J; bases not matched to a gene: 3. Germline-derived CDR1 and CDR2 are SGHNT and YYREEE (reference sequence). CDR3 coding DNA: TGTGCCAGCAGCTTTACAGGGGGGCCTAATGAAAAACTGTTTTTT. Translating it yields CASSFTGGPNEKLFF.

The J gene is TRBJ1-1, the V gene TRBV10-3; D is possibly TRBD1 (6 bases). The V and J ends lost 4 bases and 2 bases respectively, with 14 bases between them. The CDR3 runs to 15 residues. Per germline, CDR1 ENHRY and CDR2 SYGVKD. The CDR3 sequence is CAISGFQGLNTEAFF. The CDR3 DNA sequence: TGTGCCATCAGTGGTTTCCAGGGGTTAAACACTGAAGCTTTCTTT.

About this clone: Other DNA variants within this sample encode the same CDR3. The chain couples TRBV4-1 to TRBJ2-7; tentative D call: TRBD2 (5 bases). Germline lookup yields CDR1 MGHRA and CDR2 YSYEKL. The CDR3 totals 15 residues. With 1 base removed from V and 0 bases from J, the gap between germline ends came to 10 bases. The CDR3 DNA reads as TGCGCCAGCAGCCAAGGTGGAACTAGCTCCTACGAGCAGTACTTC. This translates into CASSQGGTSSYEQYF.

The sample holds many counts of this clone. The chain couples TRBV19 to TRBJ2-1, with 10 bases aligning to TRBD2. V lost 3 bases to trimming and J lost 6 bases; unmatched junction nucleotides: 5. CDR3 length: 15 residues. In germline, CDR1 is LNHDA, CDR2 SQIVND (reference sequence). CDR3 nucleotide sequence: TGTGCCAGTAGTATTCTAGCGGGGGCGGCCAATGAGCAGTTCTTC. It codes for CASSILAGAANEQFF.

V gene TRBV13 combines with J gene TRBJ1-1; TRBD1 is a possible D gene (5 bases). The germline V gene has CDR1 PRHDT and CDR2 FYEKMQ (reference sequence). This CDR3 is 19 amino acids long. V lost 4 bases, J lost 0 bases, and 24 bases lay in between. The CDR3: CASSSLNPGWTYMNTEAFF. The CDR3 coding sequence is TGTGCCAGCAGCTCCCTCAACCCAGGGTGGACCTACATGAACACTGAAGCTTTCTTT.

This chain uses TRBV7-2 with TRBJ1-5; no reliable D call. The length of the CDR3 is 15 residues. Germline V gene data show CDR1 as SGHTA and CDR2 as FQGNSA. V was cut by 1 base and J by 0 bases, with 7 bases left in between. The CDR3 region has the DNA TGTGCCAGCAGCTTAGGAGGGTCTAGCAATCAGCCCCAGCATTTT. Translation: CASSLGGSSNQPQHF.

The chain combines TRBV10-3 with TRBJ2-5, with 7 bases lining up with TRBD2. In germline, CDR1 is ENHRY, CDR2 SYGVKD. The CDR3 contains 13 residues. Losses at the gene ends were 8 bases for V and 1 base for J; bases not matched to a gene: 4. The CDR3 is CAIAERGQETQYF. CDR3 DNA sequence: TGTGCCATCGCGGAGCGGGGCCAAGAGACCCAGTACTTC.

The rearrangement links TRBV18 to TRBJ2-1, with TRBD2 matching over 9 bases. This CDR3 has 15 amino acids. Germline CDR1 and CDR2: KGHSH and LQKENI. After removal of 6 bases from V and 4 bases from J, the junction contained 7 bases not matched to a gene. CDR3 DNA sequence: TGTGCCAGCTCCCTGAGAACTAGCGGGTACAATGAGCAGTTCTTC. Its translation is CASSLRTSGYNEQFF. The full variable domain, rest sourced from reference TRBV18 and TRBJ2-1, is NAGVMQNPRHLVRRRGQEARLRCSPMKGHSHVYWYRQLPEEGLKFMVYLQKENIIDESGMPKERFSAEFPKEGPSILRIQQVVRGDSAAYFCASSLRTSGYNEQFFGPGTRLTVL.

The chain combines TRBV28 with TRBJ1-5; tentative D call: TRBD1 (5 bases). V lost 6 bases, J lost 9 bases, and 18 bases lay in between. CDR3 length equals 14 residues. Per germline, CDR1 MDHEN and CDR2 SYDVKM. As DNA, the CDR3 is TGTGCCAGCAGCCCCGGGGGGGAGGTTTTGCCCCAGCATTTT. Protein: CASSPGGEVLPQHF.